The next 24 T cell receptor beta chains were all read from a single sample in a study of T cell repertoires in cytomegalovirus infection. Which antigens these TCRs recognize remains unknown. TCRdb re-derived calls from the reads in MiXCR, one entry per CDR3 protein. The data contain about 740,000 distinct CDR3 sequences, around 35% of them singletons. The specimen comprised cultured PBMCs, sampled from culture after CMV antigen stimulation. The receptors stem from a human donor in good health (CMV status not recorded). Some clones in this sample may be carry-over from other donors' samples.

V gene TRBV29-1 combines with J gene TRBJ1-3, with D perhaps matching TRBD1 (6 bases). V gave up 7 bases and J gave up 0 bases, with 16 bases separating them. This CDR3 is built from 15 residues. Germline V lookup: CDR1 SQVTM, CDR2 ANQGSEA. CDR3 residues: CSAHGQGTSGNTIYF. CDR3 nucleotides: TGCAGCGCCCATGGCCAGGGGACCTCTGGAAACACCATATATTTT. The whole variable domain, filled in from reference TRBV29-1 and TRBJ1-3, reads SAVISQKPSRDICQRGTSLTIQCQVDSQVTMMFWYRQQPGQSLTLIATANQGSEATYESGFVIDKFPISRPNLTFSTLTVSNMSPEDSSIYLCSAHGQGTSGNTIYFGEGSWLTVV.

The chain links TRBV11-2 to TRBJ2-3; D may match TRBD1 or TRBD2 (5 bases each). The CDR3 runs 16 residues. Germline V gene data show CDR1 as SGHAT and CDR2 as FQNNGV. V shed 6 bases and J shed 2 bases, with 18 bases lying between them. DNA for the CDR3: TGTGCCAGCAGTCCCATCGGGGCTGGCTACACAGATACGCAGTATTTT. Translated: CASSPIGAGYTDTQYF.

This clonotype was detected ten times or more. The chain uses TRBV7-6 and TRBJ2-3; 16 nucleotides align to TRBD2. V lost 5 bases to trimming and J lost 1 base; unmatched junction nucleotides: 3. The CDR3 contains 17 residues. The V gene's germline CDR1 is SGHVS and CDR2 FNYEAQ. The CDR3 loop is CASSLGLAGGGTDTQYF. The CDR3 DNA reads as TGTGCCAGCAGCCTGGGACTAGCGGGGGGGGGCACAGATACGCAGTATTTT. Using reference TRBV7-6 and TRBJ2-3 for the parts outside the CDR3, the full variable domain is GAGVSQSPRYKVTKRGQDVALRCDPISGHVSLYWYRQALGQGPEFLTYFNYEAQQDKSGLPNDRFSAERPEGSISTLTIQRTEQRDSAMYRCASSLGLAGGGTDTQYFGPGTRLTVL.

The rearrangement uses TRBV10-3 and TRBJ2-3; 10 nucleotides line up with TRBD2. The CDR3 extends over 15 amino acids. CDR1 is ENHRY, CDR2 SYGVKD, per germline. V shed 10 bases and J 0 bases; nucleotides not matched to a gene: 7. CDR3 in amino acids: CATRTTSGSTDTQYF. Written as DNA, the CDR3 is TGTGCCACCCGAACGACTAGCGGGAGCACAGATACGCAGTATTTT.

This clonotype was seen at least ten times. This chain connects TRBV7-2 to TRBJ1-1; no reliable D call. Germline values: CDR1 SGHTA, CDR2 FQGNSA. With 5 bases removed from V and 3 bases from J, the gap between germline ends came to 19 bases. This CDR3 spans 16 amino acids. CDR3 in DNA: TGTGCCAGCAGCCCTGGACCCTATAATCGGGACACTGAAGCTTTCTTT. Translation: CASSPGPYNRDTEAFF.

The chain recombines TRBV29-1 with TRBJ2-7; a possible D gene is TRBD1 (6 bases). CDR3 length: 16 amino acids. The V and J ends lost 0 bases and 2 bases respectively, with 17 bases between them. Germline values: CDR1 SQVTM, CDR2 ANQGSEA. The chain's CDR3 is CSVEDGVAGAPYEQYF. In DNA, the CDR3 is TGCAGCGTTGAAGATGGGGTGGCAGGGGCGCCCTACGAGCAGTACTTC.

This clonotype appeared many times. CDR3 residues: CASSLATAYQETQYF. The CDR3 DNA is TGTGCCAGCAGCTTAGCTACAGCGTACCAAGAGACCCAGTACTTC. This sequence joins TRBV7-2 and TRBJ2-5; D not resolved. Deletions cut 0 bases from V and 0 bases from J, with 8 bases between. Germline V gene data show CDR1 as SGHTA and CDR2 as FQGNSA. The CDR3 spans 15 residues. Drawing the rest from reference TRBV7-2 and TRBJ2-5, the complete variable domain is GAGVSQSPSNKVTEKGKDVELRCDPISGHTALYWYRQSLGQGLEFLIYFQGNSAPDKSGLPSDRFSAERTGGSVSTLTIQRTQQEDSAVYLCASSLATAYQETQYFGPGTRLLVL.

For the CDR3, the DNA is TGTGCCAGCAGCTTAAGCAGGTATAGCAATCAGCCCCAGCATTTT. Its protein is CASSLSRYSNQPQHF. The J gene is TRBJ1-5, the V gene TRBV7-2; D gene ambiguous. The ends were cut back, 2 bases at V and 0 bases at J, with 8 bases in the middle. The germline V gene has CDR1 SGHTA and CDR2 FQGNSA. CDR3 size: 15 residues. The full variable domain, rest sourced from reference TRBV7-2 and TRBJ1-5, is GAGVSQSPSNKVTEKGKDVELRCDPISGHTALYWYRQSLGQGLEFLIYFQGNSAPDKSGLPSDRFSAERTGGSVSTLTIQRTQQEDSAVYLCASSLSRYSNQPQHFGDGTRLSIL.

This clonotype was picked up many times. CDR3: CASSSTAISEAFF. The CDR3 DNA is TGTGCCAGCAGTTCGACGGCGATATCTGAAGCTTTCTTT. The chain is built from TRBV7-2 and TRBJ1-1, with D unclear. Germline CDR1 and CDR2: SGHTA and FQGNSA. The CDR3 sequence is 13 residues long. The V end was cut by 6 bases, the J end by 6 bases, with 14 bases between.

CDR3 DNA: TGTGCCAGCCCCAGGGAGGGGACAGAAGGAAACACCATATATTTT. This sequence encodes CASPREGTEGNTIYF. V and J are TRBV7-9 and TRBJ1-3; 7 bases line up with TRBD1. J was trimmed by 4 bases and V by 8 bases; bases with no gene match: 11. The germline gives CDR1 SEHNR, CDR2 FQNEAQ (reference sequence). The CDR3 has 15 residues.

This chain connects TRBV6-1 to TRBJ2-3, with TRBD2 matching over 11 bases. The CDR3 sequence is 17 residues long. Germline V gene sequence: CDR1 MNHNS, CDR2 SASEGT. V trimming: 8 bases; J trimming: 0 bases; junction bases outside the gene matches: 10. CDR3 amino acids: CASWFLAGGPSTDTQYF. The CDR3, as DNA: TGTGCCAGCTGGTTTCTAGCGGGAGGACCTAGCACAGATACGCAGTATTTT.

The chain uses TRBV6-5 and TRBJ2-6; 8 nucleotides agree with TRBD2. J lost 0 bases, V lost 7 bases, and 11 bases had no gene match. Germline CDR1 and CDR2: MNHEY and SVGAGI. The CDR3 is made up of 18 amino acids. The CDR3 spells CASTPEGRGASGANVLTF. For the CDR3, the DNA is TGTGCCAGCACCCCAGAGGGGCGGGGGGCCTCTGGGGCCAACGTCCTGACTTTC.

This clonotype was counted between two and nine times. V gene TRBV5-6 combines with J gene TRBJ1-2; TRBD1 might be the D (5 bases). V was pared by 1 base and J by 6 bases, with 13 bases between. The CDR3 sequence is 14 residues long. CDR1 and CDR2 from the germline V gene are SGHDT and YYEEEE. In nucleotides, the CDR3 is TGTGCCAGCAGCTTGCTCAGGGAAGGAGATGGCTACACCTTC. Translation: CASSLLREGDGYTF. Full variable domain (remainder filled in from reference TRBV5-6 and TRBJ1-2): DAGVTQSPTHLIKTRGQQVTLRCSPKSGHDTVSWYQQALGQGPQFIFQYYEEEERQRGNFPDRFSGHQFPNYSSELNVNALLLGDSALYLCASSLLREGDGYTFGSGTRLTVV.

The rearrangement links TRBV15 to TRBJ2-3, with 8 positions matching TRBD1. V shed 4 bases and J 2 bases; nucleotides not matched to a gene: 5. CDR1 and CDR2 (germline): LNHNV, YYDKDF (reference sequence). There are 15 residues in the CDR3. The CDR3 nucleotides are TGTGCCACCAGCACGGGGGACAGGTCCACAGATACGCAGTATTTT. Translated, it gives CATSTGDRSTDTQYF.

This clonotype was seen many times. This chain connects TRBV7-2 to TRBJ2-3; weak D call: TRBD1 (8 bases). Trimming stripped 3 bases from V and 3 bases from J, with 13 bases between. Germline CDR1 is SGHTA and CDR2 is FQGNSA. CDR3 length: 15 amino acids. The CDR3, as DNA: TGTGCCAGCAGCTTCACAGGGGGGGTGACAGATACGCAGTATTTT. It yields the protein CASSFTGGVTDTQYF.

The chain joins TRBV20-1 to TRBJ2-4; D is possibly TRBD1 (5 bases). The CDR3 has 13 amino acids. Germline CDR1 and CDR2: DFQATT and SNEGSKA (reference sequence). V lost 6 bases and J lost 3, with 12 bases in between. CDR3 residues: CSAIGADKNIQYF. The CDR3 DNA reads as TGCAGTGCCATAGGGGCGGACAAAAACATTCAGTACTTC.

The gene calls are TRBV5-1 and TRBJ2-3; a possible D gene is TRBD2 (6 bases). The length of the CDR3 is 14 residues. Germline CDR1 reads SGHRS; CDR2 reads YFSETQ. V gave up 4 bases and J gave up 5 bases, with 14 bases separating them. The CDR3 DNA follows: TGCGCCAGCAGCACGGGATCTAGCGTAGATACGCAGTATTTT. Its translation is CASSTGSSVDTQYF. Complete variable domain (other parts from reference TRBV5-1 and TRBJ2-3): KAGVTQTPRYLIKTRGQQVTLSCSPISGHRSVSWYQQTPGQGLQFLFEYFSETQRNKGNFPGRFSGRQFSNSRSEMNVSTLELGDSALYLCASSTGSSVDTQYFGPGTRLTVL.

V and J are TRBV6-2 or TRBV6-3 and TRBJ1-5, with D tentatively TRBD1 (5 bases). Trimming took 6 bases from V and 5 from J, leaving 26 bases between them. Per germline, CDR1 MNHEY and CDR2 SVGEGT. This CDR3 has 18 residues. The CDR3 bases are TGTGCCAGCAGCCCCAGGGAGAAAGGCCTCCCTCACGATCAGCCCCAGCATTTT. Its protein product is CASSPREKGLPHDQPQHF.

This clonotype has only a few counts. This chain links TRBV25-1 with TRBJ2-2; D is possibly TRBD2 (6 bases). The V end lost 1 base, the J end lost 4 bases, and 16 bases lay between the germline ends. The germline V gene encodes CDR1 MGHDK and CDR2 SYGVNS. The CDR3 is 17 residues long. The CDR3 sequence: CASSESVPGVTTGELFF. CDR3 nucleotide sequence: TGTGCCAGCAGTGAATCTGTCCCGGGAGTCACCACCGGGGAGCTGTTTTTT.

This clonotype has more than one count but fewer than ten. This sequence joins TRBV7-6 and TRBJ2-2; TRBD2 matches at 11 bases. The V gene end was trimmed by 5 bases and the J gene end by 4 bases; junction bases not matched to a gene: 6. The germline gives CDR1 SGHVS, CDR2 FNYEAQ. The CDR3 consists of 16 residues. CDR3 residues: CASSPLAGGTTGELFF. In nucleotides, the CDR3 is TGTGCCAGCAGCCCCCTAGCGGGAGGAACCACCGGGGAGCTGTTTTTT.

This clonotype has more than one count but fewer than ten. The V call is TRBV4-3, the J call TRBJ1-3; 8 bases line up with TRBD1. This CDR3 spans 15 amino acids. V trimming: 1 base; J trimming: 8 bases; junction bases outside the gene matches: 7. The germline V gene encodes CDR1 LGHNA and CDR2 YSLEER. CDR3 region: CASSQGQGAADTIYF. The CDR3 DNA follows: TGCGCCAGCAGCCAAGGGCAGGGGGCAGCGGACACCATATATTTT.

J is TRBJ1-1 and V is TRBV19, with D maybe TRBD1 (6 bases). Germline loops: CDR1 LNHDA, CDR2 SQIVND (reference sequence). V lost 7 bases and J lost 5, with 20 bases in between. This CDR3 comprises 15 residues. For the CDR3, the DNA is TGTGCCAGTAAAAACAACAGGGTCGTTGATACTGAAGCTTTCTTT. Translation gives CASKNNRVVDTEAFF. Together with reference TRBV19 and TRBJ1-1, the CDR3 gives the full variable domain: DGGITQSPKYLFRKEGQNVTLSCEQNLNHDAMYWYRQDPGQGLRLIYYSQIVNDFQKGDIAEGYSVSREKKESFPLTVTSAQKNPTAFYLCASKNNRVVDTEAFFGQGTRLTVV.

This clonotype has only a few counts. The V call is TRBV5-4, the J call TRBJ2-1, with 8 bases fitting TRBD1. The length of the CDR3 is 14 residues. The germline gives CDR1 SGHNT, CDR2 YYREEE (reference sequence). Trimming at V came to 4 bases and at J to 8 bases, leaving 8 bases not matched to a gene. The CDR3 sequence is CASSPRTGLDEQFF. CDR3 nucleotides: TGTGCCAGCAGCCCCCGGACAGGGTTGGATGAGCAGTTCTTC.

V usage is TRBV20-1 and J usage is TRBJ2-1, with TRBD2 as a possible D gene (7 bases). There are 17 residues in the CDR3. V was cut by 0 bases and J by 0 bases, with 15 bases left in between. Per germline, CDR1 DFQATT and CDR2 SNEGSKA (reference sequence). The CDR3 loop is CSARDRGAVGSYNEQFF. For the CDR3, the DNA is TGCAGTGCTAGAGATCGGGGGGCCGTGGGCTCCTACAATGAGCAGTTCTTC.